These 21 T cell receptor beta chains came from one sample sequenced in a study of liver allograft versus peripheral blood T cells. Study-level background: Transplanted-liver T cell receptor repertoires were compared with recipients' peripheral blood repertoires.

TCRdb re-derived calls from the reads in MiXCR, one entry per CDR3 protein. The data contain about 11,000 distinct CDR3 sequences, around a quarter of them singletons. These receptors were collected from a human patient who had a liver transplant. Some of these T cells may belong to the graft donor.

By frequency in the sample, this clonotype is medium-sized. The J gene is TRBJ1-2, the V gene TRBV10-3, with TRBD1 as a possible D gene (5 bases). The V gene's germline CDR1 is ENHRY and CDR2 SYGVKD. The CDR3 extends over 13 amino acids. The ends were cut back, 5 bases at V and 2 bases at J, with 9 bases in the middle. CDR3 in DNA: TGTGCCATCAGTTTGGGGGAGAACTATGGCTACACCTTC. It yields the protein CAISLGENYGYTF.

In its sample, this clonotype is medium-sized. J is TRBJ1-4 and V is TRBV5-4, with TRBD1 identical over 10 bases. Trimming at V came to 4 bases and at J to 4 bases, leaving 10 bases not matched to a gene. The CDR3 loop spans 17 amino acids. CDR1 and CDR2 from the germline V gene are SGHNT and YYREEE (reference sequence). The CDR3 region is CASSRRTGGRVNEKLFF. CDR3 nucleotide sequence: TGTGCCAGCAGCCGGAGGACAGGGGGGAGGGTTAATGAAAAACTGTTTTTT.

This clonotype is classed as medium-sized. The genes are TRBV18 and TRBJ1-1; weak D call: TRBD1 (5 bases). Germline CDR1 and CDR2: KGHSH and LQKENI. The CDR3 spans 14 residues. The V gene lost 1 base and the J gene lost 10 bases, with 16 bases spanning the gap. The CDR3 sequence: CASSPQQVNLGAFF. The CDR3 DNA sequence: TGTGCCAGCTCACCACAACAGGTAAACCTAGGAGCTTTCTTT.

The CDR3, as DNA: TGTGCCAGCAGTTCATGGGGGACCCAGTACTTC. It specifies CASSSWGTQYF. The chain employs TRBV27 and TRBJ2-5; D gene uncertain. CDR1 and CDR2 from the germline V gene are MNHEY and SMNVEV (reference sequence). V lost 4 bases, J lost 7 bases, and 7 bases lay in between. The CDR3 is 11 amino acids.

This clonotype was counted a few times. The chain couples TRBV27 to TRBJ1-1; no clear D gene. Germline loops: CDR1 MNHEY, CDR2 SMNVEV (reference sequence). The germline V and J ends were trimmed by 3 bases and 4 bases, with 18 bases remaining between them. The CDR3 runs 16 residues. The CDR3 nucleotides are TGTGCCAGCAGTTTTAATGTAAGACTCTGGGCCACTGAAGCTTTCTTT. This codes for CASSFNVRLWATEAFF.

This clonotype is medium-sized by share. J is TRBJ1-1 and V is TRBV28, with TRBD1 identical over 7 bases. The trim removed 8 bases at V and 6 bases at J, leaving 12 bases unmatched. Per germline, CDR1 MDHEN and CDR2 SYDVKM. This CDR3 has 14 amino acids. This CDR3 reads CASLIQGSRAEAFF. The CDR3 DNA is TGTGCCAGCCTAATACAGGGGAGCAGAGCTGAAGCTTTCTTT. Using reference TRBV28 and TRBJ1-1 for the parts outside the CDR3, the full variable domain is DVKVTQSSRYLVKRTGEKVFLECVQDMDHENMFWYRQDPGLGLRLIYFSYDVKMKEKGDIPEGYSVSREKKERFSLILESASTNQTSMYLCASLIQGSRAEAFFGQGTRLTVV.

This clonotype was recorded many times. The rearrangement links TRBV5-4 to TRBJ2-3; no clear D gene. The CDR3 extends over 18 amino acids. With 6 bases removed from V and 0 bases from J, the gap between germline ends came to 23 bases. CDR1 and CDR2 from the germline V gene are SGHNT and YYREEE (reference sequence). CDR3: CASTSGVKRFSSTDTQYF. In nucleotides, the CDR3 is TGTGCCAGCACCTCCGGCGTGAAACGCTTTTCTAGCACAGATACGCAGTATTTT.

Judged by abundance, this clonotype is medium-sized (0.01 to 0.1%). The V and J genes are TRBV6-5 and TRBJ1-6; no definite D call. Germline loops: CDR1 MNHEY, CDR2 SVGAGI. V was trimmed by 2 bases and J by 7 bases, leaving 21 bases between them. The CDR3 has 18 residues. The CDR3 DNA reads TGTGCCAGCAGTTACCAAGTAAGGACTCCCAGTGAAAATTCACCCCTCCACTTT. This encodes CASSYQVRTPSENSPLHF.

For the CDR3, the DNA is TGCAGTGCTAGAGACTGGAGGGGGAACCAGCCCCAGCATTTT. It specifies CSARDWRGNQPQHF. This chain uses TRBV20-1 with TRBJ1-5; possibly TRBD1 for D (6 bases). In germline, CDR1 is DFQATT, CDR2 SNEGSKA (reference sequence). The CDR3 totals 14 residues. V gave up 0 bases and J gave up 7 bases, with 13 bases separating them.

This chain uses TRBV10-3 with TRBJ2-7; no definite D call. The V gene's germline CDR1 is ENHRY and CDR2 SYGVKD. Deletions cut 7 bases from V and 5 bases from J, with 12 bases between. The CDR3 extends over 12 amino acids. The CDR3 DNA sequence: TGTGCCATCAACCTTTCGGCGGACGAGCAGTACTTC. Amino acid sequence: CAINLSADEQYF.

V gene TRBV27 combines with J gene TRBJ1-2; a possible D gene is TRBD1 (5 bases). The CDR3 is made up of 17 amino acids. Germline V gives CDR1 MNHEY, CDR2 SMNVEV (reference sequence). With 6 bases removed from V and 0 bases from J, the gap between germline ends came to 20 bases. In nucleotides, the CDR3 is TGTGCCAGCAGACCTGGGACTGATTACTCAGCTAACTATGGCTACACCTTC. This translates into CASRPGTDYSANYGYTF.

This chain links TRBV30 with TRBJ1-6; 8 bases fit TRBD1. The CDR3 runs to 17 residues. CDR1 and CDR2 (germline): GTSNPN, SVGIG (reference sequence). The trim removed 5 bases at V and 4 bases at J, leaving 13 bases unmatched. The DNA of the CDR3 is TGTGCCTGGCAAACAGGGGGGACGAATTATTATAATTCACCCCTCCACTTT. Residues: CAWQTGGTNYYNSPLHF.

This clonotype was counted only a few times. This sequence joins TRBV6-5 and TRBJ1-4; 9 bases are a match to TRBD1. Germline-derived CDR1 and CDR2 are MNHEY and SVGAGI. V was pared by 2 bases and J by 8 bases, with 18 bases of the junction left unmatched. This CDR3 is built from 19 residues. The CDR3 here is CASSYIGGWVQGAREKLFF. CDR3 DNA sequence: TGTGCCAGCAGTTACATAGGGGGGTGGGTACAGGGGGCGCGGGAAAAACTGTTTTTT.

The chain carries TRBV6-5 and TRBJ1-2, with 10 bases aligning to TRBD1. This CDR3 region has 16 residues. Germline assignment: CDR1 MNHEY and CDR2 SVGAGI. The ends lost 0 bases at V and 2 bases at J; junction bases unmatched: 3. The CDR3 DNA is TGTGCCAGCAGTTACTCACAGGGACAGGGGAACTATGGCTACACCTTC. This translates into CASSYSQGQGNYGYTF.

CDR3 amino acids: CASRSDRSVAEAFF. The DNA of the CDR3 is TGTGCCAGCAGATCGGACAGGTCAGTGGCTGAAGCTTTCTTT. This chain links TRBV28 with TRBJ1-1, with 7 bases identical to TRBD1. CDR1 is MDHEN, CDR2 SYDVKM, per germline. Trimming cost V 6 bases and J 6 bases; bases outside gene matches: 10. CDR3 length: 14 amino acids.

This clonotype is medium-sized (0.01 to 0.1%) within its sample. This CDR3 reads CASRTGTYSNQPQHF. The DNA of the CDR3 is TGTGCCAGCAGGACAGGGACCTATAGCAATCAGCCCCAGCATTTT. V and J are TRBV6-6 and TRBJ1-5, with TRBD1 matching over 7 bases. Germline CDR1 is MNHNY and CDR2 is SVGAGI (reference sequence). V was pared by 6 bases and J by 0 bases, with 5 bases of the junction left unmatched. The CDR3 sequence is 15 residues long.

This clonotype qualifies as medium-sized. The genes are TRBV6-1 and TRBJ2-7, with D possibly being TRBD2 (6 bases). The CDR3 has 15 residues. Germline assignment: CDR1 MNHNS and CDR2 SASEGT. With 1 base removed from V and 1 base from J, the gap between germline ends came to 11 bases. The chain's CDR3 is CASSEVGTASYEQYF. For the CDR3, the DNA is TGTGCCAGCAGTGAAGTCGGGACTGCATCCTACGAGCAGTACTTC.

The sample holds a few counts of this clonotype. The chain combines TRBV27 with TRBJ2-5, with a possible D match to TRBD2 (6 bases). The CDR3 length is 14 residues. Germline V gene sequence: CDR1 MNHEY, CDR2 SMNVEV (reference sequence). V was cut by 2 bases and J by 3 bases, with 10 bases left in between. The CDR3 DNA is TGTGCCAGCAGTTTAACTAGCCTCGAAGAGACCCAGTACTTC. Translating gives CASSLTSLEETQYF.

The chain is built from TRBV28 and TRBJ1-6; no firm D call. CDR3 length equals 18 residues. V shed 4 bases and J shed 0 bases, with 16 bases lying between them. CDR1 is MDHEN, CDR2 SYDVKM, per germline. The CDR3 spells CASSYLLGTASYNSPLHF. The CDR3 DNA is TGTGCCAGCAGTTACCTCCTGGGAACAGCCTCCTATAATTCACCCCTCCACTTT.

The chain uses TRBV5-4 and TRBJ1-4; D remains unclear. The CDR3 has 14 residues. Trimming took off 0 bases at V and 8 bases at J, with 11 bases between the two ends. From germline, CDR1 is SGHNT and CDR2 YYREEE (reference sequence). Written as DNA, the CDR3 is TGTGCCAGCAGCTTGGGAGGGAGTCAGGAAAAACTGTTTTTT. As protein: CASSLGGSQEKLFF.

This clonotype rates as medium-sized. J is TRBJ1-2 and V is TRBV18; tentative D call: TRBD1 (6 bases). Trimming took 2 bases from V and 13 from J, leaving 11 bases between them. Germline V gives CDR1 KGHSH, CDR2 LQKENI. The CDR3 sequence is 11 residues long. This CDR3 is CASSPNRVSTF. CDR3 bases: TGTGCCAGCTCACCAAACAGGGTGAGCACCTTC.